This TCR beta chain comes out of a study of regulatory T cells in long-lasting Graves disease. The overall study: Over 5 years on antithyroid drugs plus positive TSH receptor antibodies marked Graves' disease as persistent.

In this sample, this clonotype turned up many times. Time point in this sample: persistent/refractory GD, antithyroid drugs over 5 years with positive TRAb. PBMC RNA served as the TCR library source. CDR3-region Arm-PCR and iRepertoire HTBI primers produced the TCR beta libraries. MiXCR, run by TCRdb on the multiplex PCR reads, gives a single entry per CDR3 protein. The sample has around 400,000 distinct CDR3 sequences; over 20% are singletons. The sequencing used peripheral blood mononuclear cells (PBMCs), collected when the disease was refractory, from a patient treated with antithyroid drugs. The TCR comes from a female donor with Graves disease.

The DNA of the CDR3 is TGTGCCAGCAGCCACGACCGGCTTGTGGAGACCCAGTACTTC. This codes for CASSHDRLVETQYF. The chain recombines TRBV3-1 with TRBJ2-5; D uncertain. Per germline, CDR1 LGHDT and CDR2 YNNKEL (reference sequence). V lost 3 bases and J 5 bases, leaving 13 bases between the germline ends. The CDR3 totals 14 residues.